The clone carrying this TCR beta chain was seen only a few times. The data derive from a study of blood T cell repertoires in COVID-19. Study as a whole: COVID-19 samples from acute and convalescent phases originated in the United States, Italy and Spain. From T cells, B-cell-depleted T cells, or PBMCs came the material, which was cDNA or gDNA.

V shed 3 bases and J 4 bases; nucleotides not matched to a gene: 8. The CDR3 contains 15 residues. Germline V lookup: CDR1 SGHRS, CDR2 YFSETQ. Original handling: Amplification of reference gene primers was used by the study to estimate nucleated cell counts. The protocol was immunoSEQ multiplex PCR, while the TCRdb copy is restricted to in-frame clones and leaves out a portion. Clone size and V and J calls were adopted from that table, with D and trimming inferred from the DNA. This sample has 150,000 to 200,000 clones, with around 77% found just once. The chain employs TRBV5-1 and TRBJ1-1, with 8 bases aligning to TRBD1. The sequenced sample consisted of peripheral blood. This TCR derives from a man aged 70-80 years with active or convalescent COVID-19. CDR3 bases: TGCGCCAGCAGCTCCACGACAGGGGTGGGCACTGAAGCTTTCTTT. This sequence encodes CASSSTTGVGTEAFF. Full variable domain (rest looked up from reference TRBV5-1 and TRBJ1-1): KAGVTQTPRYLIKTRGQQVTLSCSPISGHRSVSWYQQTPGQGLQFLFEYFSETQRNKGNFPGRFSGRQFSNSRSEMNVSTLELGDSALYLCASSSTTGVGTEAFFGQGTRLTVV.